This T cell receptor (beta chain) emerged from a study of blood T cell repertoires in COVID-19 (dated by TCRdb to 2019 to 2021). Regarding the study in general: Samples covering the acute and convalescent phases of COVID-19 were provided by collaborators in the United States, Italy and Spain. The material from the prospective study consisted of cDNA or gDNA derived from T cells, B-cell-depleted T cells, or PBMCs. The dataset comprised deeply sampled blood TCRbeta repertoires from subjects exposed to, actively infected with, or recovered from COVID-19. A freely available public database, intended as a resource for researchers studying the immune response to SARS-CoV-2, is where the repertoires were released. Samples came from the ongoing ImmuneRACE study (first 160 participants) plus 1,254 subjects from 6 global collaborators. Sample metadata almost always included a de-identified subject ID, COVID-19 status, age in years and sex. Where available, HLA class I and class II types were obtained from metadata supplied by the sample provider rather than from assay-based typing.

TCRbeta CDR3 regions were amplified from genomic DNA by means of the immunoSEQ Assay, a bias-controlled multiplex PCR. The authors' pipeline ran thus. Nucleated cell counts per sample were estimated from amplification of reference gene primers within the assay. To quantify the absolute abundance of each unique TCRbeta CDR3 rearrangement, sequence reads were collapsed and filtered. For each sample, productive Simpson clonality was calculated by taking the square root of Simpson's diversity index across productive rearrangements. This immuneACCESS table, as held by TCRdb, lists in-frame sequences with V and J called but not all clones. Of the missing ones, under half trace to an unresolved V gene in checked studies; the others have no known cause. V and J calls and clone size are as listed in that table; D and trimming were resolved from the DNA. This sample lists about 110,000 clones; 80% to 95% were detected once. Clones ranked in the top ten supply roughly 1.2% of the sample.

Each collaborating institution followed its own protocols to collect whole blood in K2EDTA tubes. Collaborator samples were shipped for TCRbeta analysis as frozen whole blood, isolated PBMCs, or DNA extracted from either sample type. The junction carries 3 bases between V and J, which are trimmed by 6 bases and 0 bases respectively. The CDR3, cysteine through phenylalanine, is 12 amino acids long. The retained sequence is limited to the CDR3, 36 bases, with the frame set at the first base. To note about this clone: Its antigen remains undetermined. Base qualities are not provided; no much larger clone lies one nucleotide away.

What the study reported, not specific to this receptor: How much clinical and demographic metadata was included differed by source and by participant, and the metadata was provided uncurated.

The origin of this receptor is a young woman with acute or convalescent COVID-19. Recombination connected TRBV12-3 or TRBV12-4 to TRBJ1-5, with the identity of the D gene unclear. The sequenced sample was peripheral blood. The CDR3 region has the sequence CASSNSNQPQHF. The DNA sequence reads TGTGCCAGCAGCAATAGCAATCAGCCCCAGCATTTT.